This T cell receptor gamma chain was identified in a study of gammadelta T cells in human blood. Overall study findings and caveats: Microbial exposure appeared to drive polyclonal γδ T cell expansion after birth.

TCRdb re-analyzed the RT-PCR reads via CATT. The table includes 200 to 300 gamma-chain clones, about 9% detected once. V was pared by 4 bases and J by 4 bases, with 4 bases of the junction left unmatched. The CDR3 runs to 16 residues. Per the germline V gene, CDR1 is GITISATS and CDR2 is ISYDGTV (reference sequence). This clone was recorded a few times. The antigen is undetermined. Other DNA sequences in the same sample also yield this CDR3. The sequence derives from a human donor. Sequencing was carried out using Vgamma9Vdelta2 gamma-delta T cells from adult blood. The V call is TRGV9, the J call TRGJP. In DNA, the CDR3 is TGTGCCTTGTGGGAAGAACAAGAGTTGGGCAAAAAAATCAAGGTATTT. Translation: CALWEEQELGKKIKVF.